Listed below are T cell receptor beta chains from one sample, sequenced in a study of chronic HIV infection and antiretroviral therapy. MiXCR, applied by TCRdb to the 5' RACE reads, yields one record per CDR3 protein. The data show roughly 39,000 distinct CDR3 sequences, about 8.1% seen once. The material sequenced was peripheral blood. The receptors were sampled from an adult who had HIV and had not received antiretroviral therapy, or was an uninfected healthy control (not recorded which). The CDR3 runs from the conserved cysteine through the conserved F or W. D genes are given only for firm matches. The size field is filled for only some rows; it gives once, few, many or a size class.

j_call v_call clone_size d_call cdr3_aa cdr3_nt
TRBJ2-3 TRBV24-1 NA NA CATSVLTDSNTQYF TGTGCCACCAGTGTTTTGACGGACAGCAATACGCAGTATTTT
TRBJ2-5 TRBV6-2/TRBV6-3 many NA CASGKETQYF TGTGCCAGCGGCAAAGAGACCCAGTACTTC
TRBJ2-1 TRBV29-1 few NA CSVPILGLSPNEQFF TGCAGCGTTCCAATTCTAGGACTCTCCCCCAATGAGCAGTTCTTC
TRBJ1-1 TRBV29-1 few NA CSVTEGAGTEAFF TGCAGCGTAACAGAAGGGGCCGGCACTGAAGCTTTCTTT
TRBJ2-1 TRBV5-1 many TRBD1 CASSSGQGAYNEQFF TGCGCCAGCAGCAGTGGACAGGGGGCCTACAATGAGCAGTTCTTC
TRBJ1-2 TRBV28 few NA CASSFSFGKGVHYGYTF TGTGCCAGCAGTTTCTCTTTCGGAAAGGGGGTGCACTATGGCTACACCTTC
TRBJ1-5 TRBV9 many NA CASSVEPSGSQPQHF TGTGCCAGCAGCGTAGAACCATCGGGAAGTCAGCCCCAGCATTTT
TRBJ1-5 TRBV4-1 NA NA CASSQEWGQPQHF TGCGCCAGCAGCCAAGAATGGGGCCAGCCCCAGCATTTT
TRBJ1-2 TRBV20-1 many NA CSEKTGSNYGYTF TGCAGTGAGAAGACCGGGAGTAACTATGGCTACACCTTC
TRBJ2-3 TRBV2 many NA CASSREGTTDTQYF TGTGCCAGCAGTAGGGAAGGGACCACAGATACGCAGTATTTT
TRBJ1-3 TRBV4-2 NA NA CASSQPSRGYSGNTIYF TGTGCCAGCAGCCAACCCTCCAGGGGTTACTCTGGAAACACCATATATTTT
TRBJ2-7 TRBV27 NA TRBD2 CASSLWTGLAGNHEQYF TGTGCCAGCAGTCTATGGACAGGACTAGCGGGAAACCACGAGCAGTACTTC
TRBJ1-2 TRBV9 few NA CASSVGMDGYTF TGTGCCAGCAGCGTAGGGATGGACGGCTACACCTTC
TRBJ2-3 TRBV28 many NA CASSFFQPHTDTQYF TGTGCCAGCAGTTTTTTCCAACCTCACACAGATACGCAGTATTTT
TRBJ2-1 TRBV11-2 few TRBD2 CASNPPGGGSNEQFF TGTGCCAGCAATCCCCCCGGCGGCGGGAGTAATGAGCAGTTCTTC
TRBJ1-2 TRBV29-1 once NA CSVEVFGAPHLYGYTF TGCAGCGTTGAAGTTTTCGGGGCCCCTCATCTCTATGGCTACACCTTC
TRBJ2-2 TRBV6-2/TRBV6-3 NA NA CASSYGETGELFF TGTGCCAGCAGTTACGGGGAAACCGGGGAGCTGTTTTTT
TRBJ1-1 TRBV19 few NA CASSYLGGGPEAFF TGTGCCAGTAGTTACCTCGGTGGTGGCCCTGAAGCTTTCTTT
TRBJ2-7 TRBV6-2/TRBV6-3 few NA CASRPPGHIFNEQYF TGTGCCAGCAGGCCACCGGGACATATATTCAACGAGCAGTACTTC
TRBJ2-7 TRBV3-1 few NA CASSQLRGYEQYF TGTGCCAGCAGCCAACTTAGGGGATACGAGCAGTACTTC
TRBJ1-2 TRBV4-2 few NA CASSQDSGYSRTF TGTGCCAGCAGCCAAGATTCCGGCTATTCGAGGACCTTC
TRBJ2-5 TRBV4-2 many TRBD1 CASSSRQGRRQETQYF TGTGCCAGCAGCTCCAGACAGGGGAGGCGGCAAGAGACCCAGTACTTC
TRBJ2-2 TRBV28 many NA CASTKQGFKLFF TGTGCCAGCACTAAACAGGGATTTAAGCTGTTTTTT
TRBJ2-7 TRBV20-1 NA NA CSATPARGTYEQYF TGCAGTGCAACACCCGCCAGGGGTACCTACGAGCAGTACTTC
TRBJ2-3 TRBV6-4 many TRBD2 CASSRTSFTDTQYF TGTGCCAGCAGCCGGACTAGCTTTACAGATACGCAGTATTTT